This entry lists 16 T cell receptor beta chains sequenced from one sample in a study of tumor-infiltrating lymphocytes in primary liver carcinoma. Investigators took RNA and DNA out together from 20-30 mg of unsorted bulk tissue. A primer matching the constant region was used to make TCR beta cDNA from 450 to 550 ng of total RNA. Libraries of TCR beta came from three nested multiplex PCR rounds with slightly modified ARM-PCR. For roughly 11 cycles apiece, the opening two PCR rounds ran with TRBV1-TRBV30 forward primers and a C-beta reverse primer. TCRdb reanalysed the multiplex PCR reads using MiXCR and keeps one entry per CDR3 protein. Of 150,000 to 200,000 distinct CDR3 sequences in the sample, around 85% were seen once. Sequencing was done on a sample of tumor tissue from primary liver carcinoma. Every receptor here comes from a man aged 35-49 years with primary liver carcinoma and hepatitis B virus infection.

This sequence joins TRBV5-8 and TRBJ2-1; D uncertain. Per the germline V gene, CDR1 is SGHTS and CDR2 is YDEGEE. The CDR3 consists of 13 residues. CDR3 region: CTCSLAMSNEQFF. The CDR3 DNA is TGTACCTGCAGCTTGGCCATGAGCAATGAGCAGTTCTTC.

The DNA of the CDR3 is TGTGCCAGCAGTTTATTGACTAGCAGGGGCACCGGGGAGCTGTTTTTT. Its translation: CASSLLTSRGTGELFF. The chain links TRBV11-2 to TRBJ2-2; D may be TRBD2 (7 bases). Germline CDR1 SGHAT, CDR2 FQNNGV. V was shortened by 6 bases and J by 4 bases, with 18 bases between the two germline ends. CDR3 length: 16 amino acids.

About this clonotype itself: At one boundary the junction diverges from the germline segment, which might be a read error. This chain connects TRBV6-1 to TRBJ1-5; 7 positions match TRBD1. The CDR3 loop spans 16 amino acids. In germline, CDR1 is MNHNS, CDR2 SASEGT. The CDR3 nucleotides are TGTGCCAGCAGTGAAAAAGGGCAGGGGGAGCATCAGCCCCAGGACTTT. Protein: CASSEKGQGEHQPQDF.

There are many counts of this clonotype. CDR3: CASSLHRETQYF. In nucleotides, the CDR3 is TGTGCCAGCAGTCTTCACAGAGAGACCCAGTACTTC. The chain uses TRBV7-2 and TRBJ2-5; no clear D. The germline CDR1 and CDR2 sequences are SGHTA and FQGNSA. V lost 6 bases to trimming and J lost 4 bases, with 9 bases between them. The CDR3 consists of 12 residues.

The chain carries TRBV11-2 and TRBJ1-6; no definite D call. The CDR3 has 16 residues. With 1 base removed from V and 13 bases from J, the gap between germline ends came to 20 bases. Germline CDR1 and CDR2: SGHAT and FQNNGV. CDR3 in DNA: TGTGCCAGCAGCTTAGGAGACGACGGTTATAATTTGCCCCTCCACTTT. Translating it yields CASSLGDDGYNLPLHF.

This sequence joins TRBV29-1 and TRBJ2-3; TRBD2 matches at 7 bases. CDR1 and CDR2 from the germline V gene are SQVTM and ANQGSEA. Trimming cost V 7 bases and J 13 bases; bases outside gene matches: 20. The CDR3 runs 14 residues. CDR3 in amino acids: CSGIQIAGTDMEYF. For the CDR3, the DNA is TGCAGCGGGATTCAAATAGCGGGCACAGATATGGAGTATTTT.

Of note for this clonotype: At one boundary the junction diverges from the germline segment, which might be a read error. The CDR3 sequence: CASSYLSSGRRYEHYF. CDR3 coding DNA: TGTGCCAGCAGTTACTTGTCTAGCGGGAGGAGATACGAGCATTACTTC. The rearrangement uses TRBV6-2 or TRBV6-3 and TRBJ2-7, with 11 bases lining up with TRBD2. Germline lookup yields CDR1 MNHEY and CDR2 SVGEGT. This CDR3 spans 16 amino acids.

The V and J genes are TRBV12-3 or TRBV12-4 and TRBJ2-1; 8 bases align to TRBD2. The CDR3 sequence is 16 residues long. V lost 7 bases and J lost 5; bases outside the gene matches: 13. The CDR3 nucleotides read TGTGCCAGCAATCAAGGAATAGCGGGGCCGGACAATGAGCAGTTCTTC. Protein: CASNQGIAGPDNEQFF.

For this clonotype: This could be a read error, since a much larger clone is one nucleotide away. Here the CDR3 reads CASSSEGRSNTDTQYF. CDR3 nucleotide sequence: TGCGCCAGCAGCTCCGAGGGCAGATCTAACACAGATACGCAGTATTTT. V usage is TRBV5-1 and J usage is TRBJ2-3; D might be TRBD2 (5 bases). Trimming cost V 3 bases and J 2 bases, with 16 bases left between them. This CDR3 is 16 amino acids long. Looked up from germline, CDR1 is SGHRS and CDR2 is YFSETQ.

A word on this clonotype: One junction end disagrees with the germline gene, perhaps due to a read error. The chain is built from TRBV11-2 and TRBJ2-1; D perhaps matches TRBD1 (5 bases). Per the germline V gene, CDR1 is SGHAT and CDR2 is FQNNGV. The CDR3 totals 13 residues. Written as DNA, the CDR3 is TGTGTCAGCAGCTTCGCAGGGCTCAATGAACAGTTCTTC. Translated: CVSSFAGLNEQFF.

This chain connects TRBV29-1 to TRBJ1-1; TRBD1 matches 8 bases. The V gene end was trimmed by 4 bases and the J gene end by 14 bases; junction bases not matched to a gene: 21. The CDR3 totals 15 residues. Germline V lookup: CDR1 SQVTM, CDR2 ANQGSEA. Here the CDR3 reads CSVAGGWGMNTLAFF. CDR3 nucleotide sequence: TGCAGCGTTGCAGGGGGCTGGGGGATGAACACTTTAGCCTTCTTT.

V gene TRBV11-2 combines with J gene TRBJ2-1; D assignment may be TRBD1 or TRBD2 (5 bases each). The CDR3 totals 13 residues. Trimming left V 6 bases short and J 6 bases short, with 12 bases between. Germline V lookup: CDR1 SGHAT, CDR2 FQNNGV. The DNA for the CDR3 is TGTGCCAGCAGTTCCAGAGGGGTCAATGAGCAGTTCTTC. Encoded protein: CASSSRGVNEQFF.

Of note for this clonotype: The junction departs from the called germline gene at one end, perhaps through a read error. For the CDR3, the DNA is TGTGCCAGCAGCATAGATCTGGGTGTGGCTCAGCCCCGGCATTTT. It is translated as CASSIDLGVAQPRHF. The rearrangement joins TRBV11-3 to TRBJ1-5; D gene uncertain. CDR1 is SGHNT, CDR2 YENEEA, per germline. CDR3 size: 15 residues. The complete variable domain, with remaining parts taken from reference TRBV11-3 and TRBJ1-5, reads EAGVVQSPRYKIIEKKQPVAFWCNPISGHNTLYWYLQNLGQGPELLIRYENEEAVDDSQLPKDRFSAERLKGVDSTLKIQPAELGDSAVYLCASSIDLGVAQPRHFGDGTRLSIL.

About this clonotype itself: The conserved final phenylalanine or tryptophan is absent from the CDR3, which likely points to a read error. The rearrangement joins TRBV28 to TRBJ2-2, with a possible D match to TRBD2 (5 bases). This CDR3 contains 15 residues. Trimming shortened V by 10 bases and J by 6 bases, and 21 bases separated the two germline ends. The V gene's germline CDR1 is MDHEN and CDR2 SYDVKM. This chain's CDR3 is CANTSVEGRSGELFL. As DNA, the CDR3 is TGTGCCAACACTTCAGTCGAGGGCCGATCCGGGGAGCTGTTTCTT.

Concerning this clonotype: Germline and junction disagree at one end, which may indicate a read error. V gene TRBV29-1 combines with J gene TRBJ2-4, with D perhaps TRBD2 (5 bases). CDR1 and CDR2 (germline): SQVTM, ANQGSEA. This CDR3 contains 12 residues. CDR3 in amino acids: CSVIHGRAIKYF. In DNA, the CDR3 is TGCAGCGTAATTCATGGGCGGGCCATTAAGTACTTC.

Concerning this clonotype: Without the conserved terminal phenylalanine or tryptophan, this CDR3 likely stems from a read error. V is TRBV28 and J is TRBJ1-4; D is perhaps TRBD1 (6 bases). Germline CDR1 and CDR2: MDHEN and SYDVKM. This CDR3 is built from 15 residues. V dropped 3 bases and J dropped 2 bases, with 10 bases sitting between them. The CDR3 loop is CASSLGGLTNEKLFC. The CDR3 bases are TGTGCCAGCAGTTTGGGGGGCCTCACTAATGAAAAACTGTTTTGT.